These 14 T cell receptor beta chains share one sample of origin, sequenced in a study of cytomegalovirus exposure and HLA in healthy donors. The PCR contained 60 Vbeta and 13 Jbeta primers. The assay was immunoSEQ multiplex PCR, and TCRdb's table has in-frame clones only and misses some. The table shows 84,000 or so clones, with approximately 79% occurring only once. Sequencing was performed on PBMCs. The receptors were sampled from a man aged 25 to 40 in good health and CMV-seronegative.

This clone was counted only a few times. The chain has TRBV30 and TRBJ1-4, with a weak D call TRBD1 (5 bases). Germline V CDR1 and CDR2: GTSNPN, SVGIG (reference sequence). This CDR3 has 14 amino acids. The V end lost 4 bases, the J end lost 0 bases, and 9 bases lay between the germline ends. The chain's CDR3 is CAWMDTATNEKLFF. CDR3 DNA sequence: TGTGCCTGGATGGACACCGCAACTAATGAAAAACTGTTTTTT.

This clone was detected only a few times. The rearrangement uses TRBV6-6 and TRBJ1-1, with 7 bases matching TRBD1. In germline, CDR1 is MNHNY, CDR2 SVGAGI (reference sequence). The junction had 7 bases not matched to a gene; V was cut back by 7 bases and J by 11 bases. This CDR3 region has 11 residues. CDR3 amino acids: CASTRGGTAFF. The CDR3, as DNA: TGTGCCAGCACCCGAGGGGGCACGGCTTTCTTT.

The CDR3 sequence: CASSVEETGPGTGELFF. In DNA, the CDR3 is TGTGCCAGCAGCGTAGAGGAGACAGGGCCGGGCACCGGGGAGCTGTTTTTT. This chain uses TRBV9 with TRBJ2-2; 7 bases are shared with TRBD1. This CDR3 is 17 amino acids long. Germline V lookup: CDR1 SGDLS, CDR2 YYNGEE. V trimming: 0 bases; J trimming: 4 bases; junction bases outside the gene matches: 9.

The CDR3 DNA follows: TGTGCCAGCAGCTTAGAGCCTAGCGGGGTGGGGGGTGAGCAGTTCTTC. Encoded protein: CASSLEPSGVGGEQFF. This sequence joins TRBV7-2 and TRBJ2-1; 9 positions agree with TRBD2. The V gene's germline CDR1 is SGHTA and CDR2 FQGNSA. V was pared by 1 base and J by 9 bases, with 10 bases of the junction left unmatched. The CDR3 sequence is 16 residues long.

Only a few counts were recorded for this clone. This chain links TRBV19 with TRBJ2-1; perhaps TRBD1 as D (6 bases). The V gene's germline CDR1 is LNHDA and CDR2 SQIVND (reference sequence). CDR3 length equals 15 residues. Trimming pared 5 bases from V and 2 bases from J, leaving 13 bases between. CDR3 DNA sequence: TGTGCCAGTAGTCCGCTTGGGGACACCTACAATGAGCAGTTCTTC. Translated: CASSPLGDTYNEQFF.

CDR3 residues: CASSLLGGVAYEQYF. In DNA form, the CDR3 reads TGTGCCAGCAGCTTGTTAGGGGGGGTTGCCTACGAGCAGTACTTC. The chain recombines TRBV5-4 with TRBJ2-7; TRBD2 is a possible D gene (7 bases). This CDR3 has 15 residues. Germline V gene data show CDR1 as SGHNT and CDR2 as YYREEE (reference sequence). The V end lost 1 base, the J end lost 2 bases, and 13 bases lay between the germline ends.

The V gene is TRBV6-5, the J gene TRBJ1-5; TRBD1 agrees at 10 bases. This CDR3 has 15 residues. CDR1 and CDR2 (germline): MNHEY, SVGAGI. V was pared by 4 bases and J by 3 bases, with 3 bases of the junction left unmatched. The CDR3: CASSFGTGANQPQHF. The CDR3 bases are TGTGCCAGCAGTTTTGGGACAGGGGCCAATCAGCCCCAGCATTTT.

In the case of this clone: At one of its ends the junction is not consistent with the germline gene, which may arise from a read error. This sequence joins TRBV7-3 and TRBJ2-1, with TRBD2 matching over 9 bases. CDR1 is SGHTA and CDR2 is FQGTGA in the germline V gene. This CDR3 spans 16 amino acids. The CDR3 DNA follows: TGTGCCAGCAGCATAACCGGGACTAGCCGAGGGGGAGAGCAGTTCTTC. It yields the protein CASSITGTSRGGEQFF. The full variable domain, its missing parts supplied by reference TRBV7-3 and TRBJ2-1, is GAGVSQTPSNKVTEKGKYVELRCDPISGHTALYWYRQSLGQGPEFLIYFQGTGAADDSGLPNDRFFAVRPEGSVSTLKIQRTERGDSAVYLCASSITGTSRGGEQFFGPGTRLTVL.

The rearrangement joins TRBV5-1 to TRBJ1-1, with TRBD1 identical over 7 bases. The CDR3 loop spans 14 amino acids. Germline V lookup: CDR1 SGHRS, CDR2 YFSETQ. V gave up 2 bases and J gave up 6 bases; unmatched junction bases: 7. The CDR3 sequence is CASSFETGMAEAFF. CDR3 in DNA: TGCGCCAGCAGCTTCGAGACAGGGATGGCTGAAGCTTTCTTT.

The chain employs TRBV19 and TRBJ2-7; TRBD1 aligns across 7 bases. This CDR3 spans 14 amino acids. CDR1 is LNHDA, CDR2 SQIVND, per germline (reference sequence). The J segment lost 4 bases and the V segment lost 5 bases, leaving 8 bases of the junction unmatched. Here the CDR3 DNA reads TGTGCCAGTAGTCCGAGGGACAGCGGATACGAGCAGTACTTC. Its translation: CASSPRDSGYEQYF.

The rearrangement uses TRBV29-1 and TRBJ2-3, with D maybe TRBD1 (6 bases). The germline V gene has CDR1 SQVTM and CDR2 ANQGSEA. The V end was cut by 4 bases, the J end by 2 bases, with 13 bases between. The CDR3 sequence is 14 residues long. CDR3 region: CSVAGTRDTDTQYF. The CDR3 DNA reads as TGCAGCGTTGCCGGGACAAGAGACACAGATACGCAGTATTTT.

A few counts support this clone. This chain uses TRBV4-3 with TRBJ2-7; 12 nucleotides line up with TRBD2. The germline V gene encodes CDR1 LGHNA and CDR2 YSLEER. CDR3 length equals 17 residues. The ends lost 0 bases at V and 2 bases at J; junction bases unmatched: 5. The CDR3, as DNA: TGCGCCAGCAGCCAAGATCTGGCTAGCGGGGGGGCCTACGAGCAGTACTTC. It translates to CASSQDLASGGAYEQYF.

The chain joins TRBV6-5 to TRBJ1-1, with 9 bases identical to TRBD1. Germline values: CDR1 MNHEY, CDR2 SVGAGI. CDR3 length equals 14 residues. V lost 7 bases, J lost 5 bases, and 8 bases stayed unmatched. In nucleotides, the CDR3 is TGTGCCAGCAACCGGGACAGGGTCTTTACTGAAGCTTTCTTT. Translation: CASNRDRVFTEAFF.

This sequence joins TRBV7-2 and TRBJ2-1, with 9 positions matching TRBD1. Germline V gene lookup returns CDR1 SGHTA and CDR2 FQGNSA. Germline trimming cut 6 bases from V and 6 bases from J; bases unmatched to any gene: 3. CDR3 length: 13 amino acids. This CDR3 is CASRRDRVNEQFF. The DNA of the CDR3 is TGTGCCAGCAGACGGGACAGGGTCAATGAGCAGTTCTTC.